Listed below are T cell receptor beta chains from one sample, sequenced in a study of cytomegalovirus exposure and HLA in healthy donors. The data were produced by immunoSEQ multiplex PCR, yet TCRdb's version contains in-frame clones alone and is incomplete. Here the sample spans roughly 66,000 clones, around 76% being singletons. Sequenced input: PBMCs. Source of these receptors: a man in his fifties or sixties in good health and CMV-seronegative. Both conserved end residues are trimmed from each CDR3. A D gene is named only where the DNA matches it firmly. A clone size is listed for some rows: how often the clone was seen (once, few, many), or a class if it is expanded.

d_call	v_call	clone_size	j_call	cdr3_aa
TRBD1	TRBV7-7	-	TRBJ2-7	ASSPDRGEEKY
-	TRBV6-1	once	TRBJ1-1	ASSAGESTEAF
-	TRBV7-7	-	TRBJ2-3	ASSPLTSQSTDAQY
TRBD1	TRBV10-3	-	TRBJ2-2	AIGDRGGRTGELF
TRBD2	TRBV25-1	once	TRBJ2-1	ASSIRGDEQF
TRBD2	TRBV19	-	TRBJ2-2	ASSSGLAARANTGELF
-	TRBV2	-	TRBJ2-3	ASSLSTLTDTQY
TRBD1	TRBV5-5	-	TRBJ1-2	ASSLRTGDGYT
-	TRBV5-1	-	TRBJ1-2	ASSLYGTNYGYT
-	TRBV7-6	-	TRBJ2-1	ASTEGVLYNEQF
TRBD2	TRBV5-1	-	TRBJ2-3	ASSLGASGPVTQY
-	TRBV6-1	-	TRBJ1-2	ASSVPFGYGYT
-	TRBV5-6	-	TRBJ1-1	ASSFYRVMNTEAF
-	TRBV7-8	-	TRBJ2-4	ASSLAGRQQVAKNIQY
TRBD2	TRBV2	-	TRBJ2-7	ASLPGLRIYEQY
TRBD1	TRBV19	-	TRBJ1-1	ASMGTGRNTEAF
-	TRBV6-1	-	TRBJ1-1	ASSEIARLDLNTEAF
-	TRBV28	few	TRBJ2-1	ASSFGRSEYEQF
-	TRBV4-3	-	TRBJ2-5	ASSQDSEGTQSSQY
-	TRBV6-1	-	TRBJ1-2	ASSNPGQKGNGYT
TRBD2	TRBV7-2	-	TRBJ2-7	ASSETSVPYEQY
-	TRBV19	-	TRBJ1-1	ASISRGGRRTMNTEAF
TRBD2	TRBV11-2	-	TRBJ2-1	ASSARLAGGPYNEQF
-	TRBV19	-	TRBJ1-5	ACRYPGQNQPQH
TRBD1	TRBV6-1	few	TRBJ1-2	ASSEYRGTDGYT
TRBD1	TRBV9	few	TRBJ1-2	ASSGSRQGNYGYT
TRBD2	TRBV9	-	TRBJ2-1	ASSVESRLRLAGDEQF
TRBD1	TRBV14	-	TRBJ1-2	ASSAGTGVFGYT
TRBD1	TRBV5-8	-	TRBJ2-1	ASSLGQGDLWEQF
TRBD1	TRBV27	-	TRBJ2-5	ASSSQGARETQY
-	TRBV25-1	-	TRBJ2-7	ASSERGNEQY
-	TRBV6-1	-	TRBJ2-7	ASLPRYSSYEQY
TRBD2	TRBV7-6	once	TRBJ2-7	ASSLVVKGSGRLGGALEQY
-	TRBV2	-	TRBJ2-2	ASSETENTGELF
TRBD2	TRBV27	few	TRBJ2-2	ASSLLTSGSISTGELF
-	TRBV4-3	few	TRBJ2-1	ASSQEGIRTNEQF
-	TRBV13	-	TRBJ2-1	ASSWGYSYNEQF
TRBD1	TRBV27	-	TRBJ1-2	ASTVAGGNYGYT
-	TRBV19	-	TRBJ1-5	ASSGRWENQPQH
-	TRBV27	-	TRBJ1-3	ASSPGSVGNTIY
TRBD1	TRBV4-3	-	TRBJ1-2	ASSQTGGGGYT
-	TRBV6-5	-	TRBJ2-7	ASSRGYEQY
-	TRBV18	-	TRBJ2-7	ASSPILASIEQY
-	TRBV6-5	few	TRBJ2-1	ASSLSPSSYNEQF
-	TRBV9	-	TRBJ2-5	ASTGAIQETQY